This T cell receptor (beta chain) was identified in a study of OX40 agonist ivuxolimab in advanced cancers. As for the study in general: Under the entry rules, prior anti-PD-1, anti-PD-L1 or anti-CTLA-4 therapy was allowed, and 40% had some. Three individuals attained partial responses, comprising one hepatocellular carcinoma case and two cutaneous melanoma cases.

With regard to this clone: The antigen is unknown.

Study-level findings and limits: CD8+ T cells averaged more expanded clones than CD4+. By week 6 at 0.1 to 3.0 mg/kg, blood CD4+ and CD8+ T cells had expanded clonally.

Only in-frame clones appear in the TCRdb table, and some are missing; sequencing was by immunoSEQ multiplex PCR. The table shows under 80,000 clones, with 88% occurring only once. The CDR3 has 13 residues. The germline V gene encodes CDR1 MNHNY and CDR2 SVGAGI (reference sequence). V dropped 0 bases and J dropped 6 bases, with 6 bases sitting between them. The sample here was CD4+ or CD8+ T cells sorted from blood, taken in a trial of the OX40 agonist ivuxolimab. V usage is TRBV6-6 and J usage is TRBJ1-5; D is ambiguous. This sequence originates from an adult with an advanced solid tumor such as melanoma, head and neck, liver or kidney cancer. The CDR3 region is CASSYSPGQPQHF. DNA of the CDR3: TGTGCCAGCAGTTACTCGCCGGGTCAGCCCCAGCATTTT.